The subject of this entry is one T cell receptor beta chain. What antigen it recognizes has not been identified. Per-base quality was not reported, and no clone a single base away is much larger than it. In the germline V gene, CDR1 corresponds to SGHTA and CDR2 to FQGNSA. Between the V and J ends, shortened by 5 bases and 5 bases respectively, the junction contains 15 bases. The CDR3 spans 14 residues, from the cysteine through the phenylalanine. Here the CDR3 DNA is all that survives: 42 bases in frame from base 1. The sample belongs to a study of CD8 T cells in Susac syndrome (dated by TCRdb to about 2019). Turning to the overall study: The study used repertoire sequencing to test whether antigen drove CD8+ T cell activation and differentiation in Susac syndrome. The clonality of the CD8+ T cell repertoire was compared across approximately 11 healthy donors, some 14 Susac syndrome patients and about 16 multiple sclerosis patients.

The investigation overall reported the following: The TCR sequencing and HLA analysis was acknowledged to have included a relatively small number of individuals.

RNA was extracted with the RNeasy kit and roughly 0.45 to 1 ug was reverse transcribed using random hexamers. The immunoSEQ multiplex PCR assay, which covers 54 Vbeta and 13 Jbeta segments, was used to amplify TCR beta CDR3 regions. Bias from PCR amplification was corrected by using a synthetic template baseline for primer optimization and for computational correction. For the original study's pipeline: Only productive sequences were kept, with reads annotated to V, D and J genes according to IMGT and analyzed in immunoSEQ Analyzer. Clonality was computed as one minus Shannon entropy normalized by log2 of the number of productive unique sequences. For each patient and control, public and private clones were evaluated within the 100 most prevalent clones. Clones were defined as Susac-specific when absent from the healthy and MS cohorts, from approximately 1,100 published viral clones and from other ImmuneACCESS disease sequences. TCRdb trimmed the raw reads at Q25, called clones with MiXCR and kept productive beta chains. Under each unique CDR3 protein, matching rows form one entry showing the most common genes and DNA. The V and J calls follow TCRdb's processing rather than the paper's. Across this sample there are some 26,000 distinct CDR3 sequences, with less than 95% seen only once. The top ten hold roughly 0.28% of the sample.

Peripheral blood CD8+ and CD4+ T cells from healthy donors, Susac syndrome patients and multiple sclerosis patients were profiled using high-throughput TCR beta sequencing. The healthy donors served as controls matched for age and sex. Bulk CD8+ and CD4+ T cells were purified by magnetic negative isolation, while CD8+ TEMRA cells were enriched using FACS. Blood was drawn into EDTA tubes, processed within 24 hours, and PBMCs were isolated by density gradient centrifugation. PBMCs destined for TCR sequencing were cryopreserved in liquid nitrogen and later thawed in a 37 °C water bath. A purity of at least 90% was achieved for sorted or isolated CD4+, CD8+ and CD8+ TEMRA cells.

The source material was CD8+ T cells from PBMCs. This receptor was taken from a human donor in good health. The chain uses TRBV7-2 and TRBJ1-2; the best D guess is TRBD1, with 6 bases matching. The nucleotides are TGTGCCAGCAGCCCTAACGGACAGCTATATGGCTACACCTTC. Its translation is CASSPNGQLYGYTF.